The entry that follows covers one T cell receptor (beta chain) sequence. The sample, blood from the first hyperthyroidism diagnosis, precedes any ophthalmopathy symptoms. Germline trimming cut 4 bases from V and 5 bases from J; bases unmatched to any gene: 11. The CDR3 covers 16 residues. Germline CDR1 reads LGHNA; CDR2 reads YSLEER. This sample is drawn from a study of T cells in Graves' hyperthyroidism and ophthalmopathy. Whole-study context: The blood sample was taken at first diagnosis, before treatment began.

TCR beta CDR3 region amplification was performed from RNA transcripts. RT-PCR in the first round (using the HTBI primer set) targeted the TCR CDR3. One entry per CDR3 protein, called by TCRdb with MiXCR from the multiplex PCR reads. This sample has 250,000 to 300,000 distinct CDR3 sequences, with 10% to 15% found just once. This receptor was taken from a woman in her thirties with Graves' hyperthyroidism that later progressed to Graves' ophthalmopathy. The specimen sequenced was blood. This rearrangement joins TRBV4-3 to TRBJ2-1; 7 nucleotides line up with TRBD2. The CDR3 sequence: CASSRLAGFFDNEQFF. The CDR3 DNA sequence: TGCGCCAGCAGCCGCTTAGCGGGTTTTTTCGACAATGAGCAGTTCTTC.